Below, 29 T cell receptor beta chains from the same sample are listed, as sequenced in a study of T cells in Graves' hyperthyroidism and ophthalmopathy. The CDR3 regions of TCR beta were amplified from RNA transcripts. The HTBI primer set was used in a first-round RT-PCR of the TCR CDR3. TCRdb fed the multiplex PCR reads into MiXCR, producing one record per CDR3 protein. The data hold some 500,000 distinct CDR3 sequences, with around a quarter observed a single time. Material for sequencing was blood. The receptors stem from a woman in her twenties or thirties with Graves' ophthalmopathy.

This clonotype was counted once. CDR3 nucleotide sequence: TGTGCCAGCAGTTCAGGGGGCTCCTCCTACGAGCAGTACGTC. Its protein product is CASSSGGSSYEQYV. This chain joins TRBV27 and TRBJ2-7; TRBD1 matches 8 bases. CDR1 and CDR2 (germline): MNHEY, SMNVEV (reference sequence). The J segment lost 0 bases and the V segment lost 4 bases, leaving 2 bases of the junction unmatched. The CDR3 loop spans 14 amino acids.

This clonotype was seen more than once but under ten times. V is TRBV16 and J is TRBJ1-2; no reliable D call. Trimming removed 0 bases from V and 5 bases from J, with 7 bases in between. Per the germline V gene, CDR1 is KGHSY and CDR2 is FQNENV. This CDR3 is built from 13 residues. For the CDR3, the DNA is TGTGCCAGCAGCCAATCCGTAGAGTATGGCTACACCTTC. Amino acids: CASSQSVEYGYTF. Together with reference TRBV16 and TRBJ1-2, the CDR3 gives the full variable domain: GEEVAQTPKHLVRGEGQKAKLYCAPIKGHSYVFWYQQVLKNEFKFLISFQNENVFDETGMPKERFSAKCLPNSPCSLEIQATKLEDSAVYFCASSQSVEYGYTFGSGTRLTVV.

The rearrangement uses TRBV18 and TRBJ1-5; 8 positions agree with TRBD1. J gave up 4 bases and V 4 bases, and 3 bases lay outside the gene matches. CDR3 length: 14 residues. CDR1 KGHSH and CDR2 LQKENI come from the germline V gene. CDR3 DNA sequence: TGTGCCAGCTCACGACAGGGGTGGAATCAGCCCCAGCATTTT. Residues: CASSRQGWNQPQHF.

This clonotype showed up many times. This chain joins TRBV6-2 or TRBV6-3 and TRBJ1-5; no clear D gene. There are 15 residues in the CDR3. CDR1 and CDR2 (germline): MNHEY, SVGEGT. V lost 4 bases and J 2 bases, leaving 12 bases between the germline ends. This CDR3 reads CASSWAQRGNQPQHF. The DNA of the CDR3 is TGTGCCAGCAGTTGGGCGCAAAGGGGCAATCAGCCCCAGCATTTT.

This clonotype turned up a few times. The rearrangement links TRBV20-1 to TRBJ2-7, with 7 bases aligning to TRBD2. Losses at the gene ends were 6 bases for V and 0 bases for J; bases not matched to a gene: 8. The germline V gene encodes CDR1 DFQATT and CDR2 SNEGSKA (reference sequence). This CDR3 spans 14 amino acids. CDR3 protein: CSASERGYSYEQYF. The CDR3 DNA reads TGCAGTGCGTCGGAGCGGGGTTACTCCTACGAGCAGTACTTC.

This clonotype was counted ten times or more. The chain employs TRBV20-1 and TRBJ2-7; 9 nucleotides match TRBD1. Germline CDR1 and CDR2: DFQATT and SNEGSKA (reference sequence). This CDR3 has 13 residues. Trimming at V came to 4 bases and at J to 4 bases, leaving 5 bases not matched to a gene. CDR3 sequence reads: CSAILQGAYEQYF. The DNA of the CDR3 is TGCAGTGCTATTCTACAGGGGGCTTACGAGCAGTACTTC.

This rearrangement joins TRBV20-1 to TRBJ1-5, with 7 bases that match TRBD1. CDR1 and CDR2 from the germline V gene are DFQATT and SNEGSKA (reference sequence). The CDR3 is 17 amino acids. V shed 5 bases and J 0 bases; nucleotides not matched to a gene: 13. CDR3 in DNA: TGCAGTGCTGTCCCTGACCTGGGACAGTATAGCAATCAGCCCCAGCATTTT. This codes for CSAVPDLGQYSNQPQHF.

Only a few counts were recorded for this clonotype. The chain links TRBV28 to TRBJ2-7; 9 bases line up with TRBD2. V dropped 4 bases and J dropped 1; count of bases not matched to a gene: 8. Germline-derived CDR1 and CDR2 are MDHEN and SYDVKM. The CDR3 extends over 16 amino acids. The CDR3 spells CASSSSGLATSYEQYF. The DNA of the CDR3 is TGTGCCAGCAGTTCCTCTGGACTAGCGACATCCTACGAGCAGTACTTC.

This clonotype was detected many times. The rearrangement links TRBV7-9 to TRBJ2-7; possible D gene TRBD1, 6 bases. The V and J ends lost 4 bases and 2 bases respectively, with 12 bases between them. Germline V CDR1 and CDR2: SEHNR, FQNEAQ (reference sequence). The CDR3 runs to 14 residues. CDR3 amino acids: CASSSTGLAYEQYF. CDR3 DNA sequence: TGTGCCAGCAGCTCCACAGGGTTAGCCTACGAGCAGTACTTC.

This clonotype was counted at least ten times. V is TRBV25-1 and J is TRBJ2-7; TRBD2 matches 9 bases. Germline CDR1 MGHDK, CDR2 SYGVNS. V was pared by 4 bases and J by 7 bases, with 14 bases of the junction left unmatched. This CDR3 comprises 16 residues. CDR3 amino acids: CASSGVSGGPPGEQYF. The CDR3 nucleotides read TGTGCCAGCAGTGGTGTGAGCGGGGGGCCCCCTGGGGAGCAGTACTTC.

This clonotype was seen repeatedly, ten times or more. The chain recombines TRBV5-1 with TRBJ2-3, with 12 nucleotides matching TRBD2. Unmatched junction bases numbered 5, after V lost 4 bases and J lost 2 bases. Germline assignment: CDR1 SGHRS and CDR2 YFSETQ. The CDR3 has 16 residues. The CDR3 nucleotides read TGCGCCAGCAGCATACTAGCGGGGGGCCTCACAGATACGCAGTATTTT. This sequence encodes CASSILAGGLTDTQYF.

This clonotype came up many times. The genes are TRBV2 and TRBJ2-5; D is undetermined. CDR1 and CDR2 from the germline V gene are SNHLY and FYNNEI. The CDR3 length is 13 residues. V was cut by 4 bases and J by 4 bases, with 10 bases left in between. The CDR3 is CASSGRFGETQYF. DNA of the CDR3: TGTGCCAGCAGTGGAAGATTCGGAGAGACCCAGTACTTC.

This clonotype was seen a few times. The chain joins TRBV12-3 or TRBV12-4 to TRBJ1-2; the match to TRBD1 covers 8 bases. V was pared by 6 bases and J by 7 bases, with 7 bases of the junction left unmatched. The CDR3 extends over 13 amino acids. The CDR3 nucleotides are TGTGCCAGCAGCCGGGACAGGCGAGGTGGCTACACCTTC. Its protein is CASSRDRRGGYTF.

This chain links TRBV7-2 with TRBJ1-2; possible D gene TRBD1, 5 bases. The V gene's germline CDR1 is SGHTA and CDR2 FQGNSA. This CDR3 has 12 amino acids. Trimming shortened V by 6 bases and J by 8 bases, and 13 bases separated the two germline ends. The CDR3 nucleotides are TGTGCCAGCAGGCCCCCGGGACCGGGCTACACCTTC. It yields the protein CASRPPGPGYTF.

This chain links TRBV10-3 with TRBJ2-7, with 10 nucleotides matching TRBD1. Germline CDR1 is ENHRY and CDR2 is SYGVKD. Trimming took 4 bases from V and 0 from J; bases not matched to a gene: 3. The CDR3 is made up of 15 amino acids. Here the CDR3 DNA reads TGTGCCATCAGTGGAGGACAGGGGGACTCCTACGAGCAGTACTTC. It encodes CAISGGQGDSYEQYF.

This clonotype was observed many times. The J gene is TRBJ1-2, the V gene TRBV4-1; 8 nucleotides align to TRBD1. The V and J ends lost 5 bases and 8 bases, in that order; junction bases with no gene match: 7. The length of the CDR3 is 13 residues. Germline values: CDR1 MGHRA, CDR2 YSYEKL. CDR3 sequence reads: CASSYRGSGGYTF. CDR3 nucleotides: TGCGCCAGCAGCTACAGGGGGTCGGGGGGCTACACCTTC.

The chain combines TRBV15 with TRBJ2-5; TRBD1 aligns across 10 bases. This CDR3 is 18 amino acids long. Germline lookup yields CDR1 LNHNV and CDR2 YYDKDF (reference sequence). V lost 3 bases, J lost 2 bases, and 12 bases stayed unmatched. CDR3 residues: CATSSQALRTGGQETQYF. Written as DNA, the CDR3 is TGTGCCACCAGCAGCCAAGCTCTTCGGACAGGGGGACAAGAGACCCAGTACTTC. The full variable domain, completed using reference TRBV15 and TRBJ2-5, is DAMVIQNPRYQVTQFGKPVTLSCSQTLNHNVMYWYQQKSSQAPKLLFHYYDKDFNNEADTPDNFQSRRPNTSFCFLDIRSPGLGDTAMYLCATSSQALRTGGQETQYFGPGTRLLVL.

At least ten counts were recorded for this clonotype. In DNA form, the CDR3 reads TGTGCCAGCAGCTTAACGCAGGACGATTCGGTGTACGTTGGCTACACCTTC. Its protein product is CASSLTQDDSVYVGYTF. V usage is TRBV7-3 and J usage is TRBJ1-2, with no clear D. The CDR3 extends over 17 amino acids. The germline gives CDR1 SGHTA, CDR2 FQGTGA. Trimming removed 0 bases at V and 7 bases at J, with 21 bases between.

This clonotype was counted at least ten times. The J gene is TRBJ1-1, the V gene TRBV12-3 or TRBV12-4; D not resolved. The CDR3 extends over 11 amino acids. Trimming cost V 3 bases and J 7 bases, with 6 bases left between them. CDR3 coding DNA: TGTGCCAGCAGTTTTCTTGGTGAAGCTTTCTTT. It encodes CASSFLGEAFF.

This clonotype was counted at least ten times. The chain recombines TRBV7-9 with TRBJ2-5, with D maybe TRBD2 (7 bases). V lost 2 bases to trimming and J lost 2 bases, with 9 bases between them. Per germline, CDR1 SEHNR and CDR2 FQNEAQ (reference sequence). The CDR3 runs to 14 residues. The CDR3 bases are TGTGCCAGCAGCTTACGGGGGGCACAAGAGACCCAGTACTTC. Its protein product is CASSLRGAQETQYF.

This clonotype was detected a few times. Being one base from a much bigger clone, this may be a read error. The chain joins TRBV13 to TRBJ2-7; possibly TRBD1 for D (5 bases). Per the germline V gene, CDR1 is PRHDT and CDR2 is FYEKMQ (reference sequence). The CDR3 length is 14 residues. The CDR3 DNA sequence: TGTGCCAGCGGCTTAGGGCAGGGTGGCCCGAGAAAGTACTTC. Translated: CASGLGQGGPRKYF.

This clonotype was detected ten times or more. This chain connects TRBV6-5 to TRBJ2-7; tentative D call: TRBD1 (6 bases). The CDR3 covers 13 residues. Germline lookup yields CDR1 MNHEY and CDR2 SVGAGI. The germline V and J ends were trimmed by 2 bases and 5 bases, with 10 bases remaining between them. CDR3 region: CASSYPRGNEQYF. As DNA, the CDR3 is TGTGCCAGCAGTTACCCCAGGGGCAACGAGCAGTACTTC.

This clonotype was recorded once. The chain combines TRBV19 with TRBJ2-7; D call uncertain. The ends were cut back, 7 bases at V and 2 bases at J, with 21 bases in the middle. This CDR3 comprises 16 residues. CDR1 LNHDA and CDR2 SQIVND come from the germline V gene (reference sequence). The CDR3 spells CASTLSHRSNPYEQYF. The CDR3 region has the DNA TGTGCCAGTACCTTATCCCACCGGAGCAACCCCTACGAGCAGTACTTC.

This clonotype was seen ten or more times. The DNA for the CDR3 is TGTGCCAGCTCACCCAGGGACCTTTCCCGCGAGCAGTACTTC. This codes for CASSPRDLSREQYF. The J gene is TRBJ2-7, the V gene TRBV18; D may be TRBD1 or TRBD2 (5 bases each). The V end was cut by 3 bases, the J end by 6 bases, with 15 bases between. The V gene's germline CDR1 is KGHSH and CDR2 LQKENI. The CDR3 loop spans 14 amino acids.

This clonotype occurred a few times. The chain is built from TRBV6-1 and TRBJ1-2, with TRBD1 matching over 7 bases. J gave up 3 bases and V 5 bases, and 6 bases lay outside the gene matches. The germline CDR1 and CDR2 sequences are MNHNS and SASEGT. This CDR3 comprises 14 residues. The CDR3 sequence: CASSQDQGDYGYTF. The DNA of the CDR3 is TGTGCCAGCAGTCAAGACCAGGGGGACTATGGCTACACCTTC.

This clonotype has more than one count but fewer than ten. This sequence joins TRBV20-1 and TRBJ2-7; the D call may be TRBD1 or TRBD2 (6 bases each). In germline, CDR1 is DFQATT, CDR2 SNEGSKA (reference sequence). V was pared by 0 bases and J by 7 bases, with 16 bases between. CDR3 size: 14 residues. CDR3 in amino acids: CSARDSGGPGEQYF. CDR3 sequence (DNA): TGCAGTGCTAGAGATAGTGGGGGGCCTGGAGAGCAGTACTTC.

This chain connects TRBV25-1 to TRBJ2-7; no definite D call. The CDR3 is 16 residues long. CDR1 is MGHDK and CDR2 is SYGVNS in the germline V gene. Trimming left V 2 bases short and J 2 bases short, with 16 bases between. As DNA, the CDR3 is TGTGCCAGCAGTGAACACGTAAAGGGCGGTCCCTACGAGCAGTACTTC. It codes for CASSEHVKGGPYEQYF.

The chain carries TRBV5-1 and TRBJ2-7; D is possibly TRBD1 or TRBD2 (5 bases each). This CDR3 is 14 amino acids long. Per germline, CDR1 SGHRS and CDR2 YFSETQ. With 0 bases removed from V and 3 bases from J, the gap between germline ends came to 10 bases. This CDR3 is CASSLEGTIYEQYF. In DNA form, the CDR3 reads TGCGCCAGCAGCTTGGAAGGGACCATCTACGAGCAGTACTTC.

This clonotype was seen repeatedly, ten times or more. The CDR3 sequence is CASSQDLLRGGRYGYTF. The CDR3 DNA sequence: TGCGCCAGCAGCCAAGATCTTCTACGCGGCGGACGCTATGGCTACACCTTC. V is TRBV4-1 and J is TRBJ1-2; D remains ambiguous. V lost 0 bases and J 4 bases, leaving 18 bases between the germline ends. Germline-derived CDR1 and CDR2 are MGHRA and YSYEKL. The CDR3 length is 17 residues.